This entry concerns a single T cell receptor beta chain. The target of this receptor is not known. No much larger clone exists at a distance of one base, and base qualities are not known. The data were taken from a study of vaccination effects on CD4 cells after COVID-19 (dated 2022 in TCRdb). At the level of the whole study: The ViraFEST assay stimulated PBMC with viral peptide pools and then used TCR sequencing to identify antigen-specific CD4+ T cell clonotypes by expansion. Two doses of either the BNT162b2 or the mRNA-1273 mRNA SARS-CoV-2 vaccine were administered to participants. Some 2.2 million PBMC per well were cultured in IMDM with around 5% human AB serum, 10 IU/ml IL-2 and gentamicin, plus 10 ug/ml peptides. The study compared SARS-CoV-2 spike-specific CD4+ TCR repertoires before and after mRNA vaccination in COVID-19 convalescent patients and infection-naive vaccine recipients. Altogether, roughly 10 COVID-19 convalescent patients and a handful of SARS-CoV-2-naive healthy vaccine recipients made up the full study. In the study, cultures from other donors were sequenced using the Oncomine TCR Beta short-read assay on an Illumina iSeq 100. Points the paper makes about the study in general: At late post-vaccination timepoints, both infection-induced and vaccine-induced clones showed marked clonal contraction, consistent with waning T cell responses. The study was limited by a small number of convalescent patients and lacked early post-infection timepoints. Among healthy vaccine recipients, nearly all vaccine-induced clones were SARS-CoV-2 mono-reactive, and only 1 of 255 was cross-reactive with common cold coronaviruses.

After more than nine days of culture, CD4+ T cells were isolated with the EasySep CD4+ T cell isolation kit. Negative nucleocapsid antibody results before and after vaccination confirmed that the healthy vaccine recipients had no prior SARS-CoV-2 infection. Half of the culture medium was replaced with fresh IL-2-containing medium on days 3 and 7. Unless noted otherwise, every peptide stimulation condition was grown in triplicate wells. PBMC were separated from whole blood using Ficoll-Paque Plus gradient centrifugation and were then either cryopreserved at -140C or used fresh. Genomic DNA was extracted from cultured CD4+ T cells with the QIAamp micro DNA kit. Library preparation employed the immunoSEQ multiplex PCR assay. TCR beta CDR3 sequencing was performed on DNA from the cultured, isolated CD4+ T cells. Processing in the source paper ran as follows. Non-productive TCR sequences were removed and reads were trimmed to the CDR3 region, keeping CDR3s of at least 7 amino acids. The MANAFEST web app was used to pick out antigen-specific clonotypes by comparing their expansion in peptide wells with that in reference cultures. For clones to be considered positive, expansion at FDR<0.05 versus reference and all other wells, an odds ratio above 5, and a frequency above 0.1% in two replicate wells were required. Cross-reactive clonotypes were defined as significantly expanded in SARS-CoV-2 spike wells and in at least one common cold coronavirus spike condition. CDR3 similarity was assessed by Levenshtein distance using the stringdist R package, and unrooted trees were constructed with ape in R 3.6.1. TCRdb mirrors the immuneACCESS table, restricted to in-frame sequences. Some clones are absent from its copies; in checked studies, under half trace to an unresolved V gene, and the reason for the others is unknown. Clone size and the V and J calls come from that table; the DNA yielded D and trimming. For this sample the table gives around 27,000 clones, of which roughly 60% were detected only once. The biggest ten clones account for around a tenth of the sample.

The junction shows trimming of 4 bases on V and 7 bases on J, plus 11 bases between the germline ends. Looking up the germline V gene (reference sequence) yields CDR1 WNHNN and CDR2 SYGVQD. Including the terminal cysteine and phenylalanine, the CDR3 comprises 13 residues. Only the CDR3 DNA is retained, 39 bases long and in frame from the first base. Specimen: CD4+ T cells from PBMCs cultured without peptide, collected before COVID-19 vaccination. The chain is encoded by TRBV10-1 joined to TRBJ2-1, and TRBD2 may be the D gene, going by 5 matching bases. The sequence derives from a human donor who received a COVID-19 vaccine. The DNA reads TGCGCCAGCAGTGGTTCTAGCATAAATGAGCAGTTCTTC. Translated, it reads CASSGSSINEQFF.